A selection of T cell receptor beta chains follows, all from one sample in a study of cytomegalovirus exposure and HLA in healthy donors. Using immunoSEQ multiplex PCR, the repertoire was profiled, and TCRdb retains in-frame clones only, with some absent. The sample features more than 95,000 clones, with about 3% in its top ten. Sequenced input: PBMCs. These receptors came from a man aged 35 to 55 in good health and CMV-seronegative. CDR3s include the opening cysteine and the closing phenylalanine or tryptophan. Fields, in order: CDR3 protein, J gene, V gene.

CASSTTSGGWIDTQYF	TRBJ2-3	TRBV2
CASVPWDTGTDTQYF	TRBJ2-3	TRBV25-1
CASSRYTTSYEQYF	TRBJ2-7	TRBV18
CASGLQGALGNEQFF	TRBJ2-1	TRBV12-5
CASSFWGVSGGAEFGNEQFF	TRBJ2-1	TRBV5-4
CASSPRLAGDRELFF	TRBJ2-2	TRBV27
CASRRTSGIHEQYF	TRBJ2-7	TRBV2
CASSFTGQLNYGYTF	TRBJ1-2	TRBV6-6
CAWSALRTPLSGNTIYF	TRBJ1-3	TRBV30
CASSTGGISGYTF	TRBJ1-2	TRBV9
CASSSRGGRETQYF	TRBJ2-5	TRBV19
CASKEGPLYNEQFF	TRBJ2-1	TRBV2
CASTLTGQQETQYF	TRBJ2-5	TRBV7-8
CASSWGLQQETQYF	TRBJ2-5	TRBV7-9
CASSIATSGGAYYNEQFF	TRBJ2-1	TRBV19
CASSSWAVPATTNEKLFF	TRBJ1-4	TRBV11-2
CASSRSGVDNEQFF	TRBJ2-1	TRBV2
CASSTRLAGGLLSYEQYF	TRBJ2-7	TRBV28
CASSQPGLAGGRSETQYF	TRBJ2-5	TRBV14
CASSPRDRDLGEKLFF	TRBJ1-4	TRBV7-9
CATSTERGLVDTQYF	TRBJ2-3	TRBV15
CASSFDVRYSNYGYTF	TRBJ1-2	TRBV5-4
CASSPISYNEQFF	TRBJ2-1	TRBV7-9
CATSSGQGAGDTQYF	TRBJ2-3	TRBV15
CASSQASAYEQYF	TRBJ2-7	TRBV14
CASSPKGTGLYNEQFF	TRBJ2-1	TRBV18
CASSPGQGIYEQYF	TRBJ2-7	TRBV18
CASRNRHLYEQYF	TRBJ2-7	TRBV6-5
CASSLFGAPDEKLFF	TRBJ1-4	TRBV5-6
CASSLGAQGVHEQYF	TRBJ2-7	TRBV5-1
CASSSQAGGLYEQYF	TRBJ2-7	TRBV5-1
CASSLEPSRTGDPYNEQFF	TRBJ2-1	TRBV7-7
CASSQVLRGGAYEQYF	TRBJ2-7	TRBV4-1
CASSLFGQGGSYEQYF	.	TRBV28
CASSMRLAGVQQYF	TRBJ2-7	TRBV19
CASSPDKSGNTIYF	TRBJ1-3	TRBV5-1
CASSGGTSSYEQYF	TRBJ2-7	TRBV19
CSVPGQFYEQYF	TRBJ2-7	TRBV29-1
CAGNRALRTDTQYF	TRBJ2-3	TRBV28
CASSFNQGNEQYF	TRBJ2-7	TRBV7-2
CASSLRGAGYTF	TRBJ1-2	TRBV5-4
CAWSGQDATNEKLFF	TRBJ1-4	TRBV30
CSVEDFGGVEETQYF	TRBJ2-5	TRBV29-1
CATRHGGLTYEQYF	TRBJ2-7	TRBV10-3
CASSLSGLAQETQYF	TRBJ2-5	TRBV7-2
CASSLGQGREKLFF	TRBJ1-4	TRBV28
CASSVTGHSYEQYF	TRBJ2-7	TRBV2
CASSQGRGANYEQYF	.	TRBV4-1
CASSLALAGGYNEQFF	TRBJ2-1	TRBV5-5
CASQARGGYEQYF	TRBJ2-7	TRBV6-1
CASSLIYRGRIEAFF	TRBJ1-1	TRBV11-2
CASSRTSGEEQFF	TRBJ2-1	TRBV18
CASSLDVQGNYGYTF	TRBJ1-2	TRBV5-1
CSVEAWNTEAFF	TRBJ1-1	TRBV29-1
CASRKSGGPSTDTQYF	TRBJ2-3	TRBV19
CAISVTIAGIIPYNEQFF	TRBJ2-1	TRBV10-3
CASSESTDSQPQHF	TRBJ1-5	TRBV10-1
CASSTLGQGLGKLFF	TRBJ1-4	TRBV27
CAISEMTSYNEQFF	TRBJ2-1	TRBV10-3
CASSSPGLGVGEQYF	TRBJ2-7	TRBV7-9